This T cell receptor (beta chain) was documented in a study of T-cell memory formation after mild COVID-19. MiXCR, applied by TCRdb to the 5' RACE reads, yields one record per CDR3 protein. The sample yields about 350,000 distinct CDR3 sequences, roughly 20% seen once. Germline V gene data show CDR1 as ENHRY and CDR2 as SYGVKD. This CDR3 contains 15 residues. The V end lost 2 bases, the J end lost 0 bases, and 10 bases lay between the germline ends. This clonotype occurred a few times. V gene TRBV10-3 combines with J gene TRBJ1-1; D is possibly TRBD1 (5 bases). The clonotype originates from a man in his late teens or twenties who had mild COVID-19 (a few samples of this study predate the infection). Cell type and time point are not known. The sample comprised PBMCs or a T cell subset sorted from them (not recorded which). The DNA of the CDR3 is TGTGCCATCAGTGAGGGCAGGGAAATGAACACTGAAGCTTTCTTT. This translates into CAISEGREMNTEAFF.